The next 10 T cell receptor beta chains were all read from a single sample in a study of low-dose radiotherapy and immunotherapy resistance in tumors. Amplification of TCRs used a constant-region primer and V-primer adapter for about 21 PCR cycles. TCRdb reprocessed the reads via MiXCR and lists one record per CDR3 protein. This table has about 52,000 distinct CDR3 sequences, approximately 31% appearing once. Time point here: after trial treatment. Indicated treatment: LDRT plus nivolumab, ipilimumab, low-dose cyclophosphamide and aspirin (RACIN trial). This material consisted of PBMCs, taken after low-dose radiotherapy plus immunotherapy. Every receptor here comes from a male donor with rectosigmoid adenocarcinoma.

The CDR3 DNA reads TGCGCCAGCAGCTTGGTTCTGGGCCAGGGCCACGAGCAGTACTTC. Encoded protein: CASSLVLGQGHEQYF. The rearrangement uses TRBV5-1 and TRBJ2-7, with a possible D match to TRBD1 (5 bases). The CDR3 has 15 amino acids. CDR1 is SGHRS, CDR2 YFSETQ, per germline. V lost 0 bases, J lost 5 bases, and 15 bases lay in between.

This clonotype was seen at least ten times. This chain links TRBV6-2 or TRBV6-3 with TRBJ2-2; D ambiguous. Per the germline V gene, CDR1 is MNHEY and CDR2 is SVGEGT. With 7 bases removed from V and 11 bases from J, the gap between germline ends came to 11 bases. The CDR3 sequence is 11 residues long. Here the CDR3 reads CASTTGPELFF. The DNA for the CDR3 is TGTGCCAGCACCACCGGACCCGAGCTGTTTTTT.

This clonotype occurred many times. The conserved phenylalanine or tryptophan normally closing the CDR3 is absent here, so this likely arose from a read error. The DNA is omitted, as the CDR3 cannot be located on it reliably, and the CDR3 follows TCRdb's listing. V and J are TRBV21-1 and TRBJ2-4; the table assigns TRBD1, which was not confirmed against the DNA. TRBV21-1 is marked as a pseudogene. Ends included, the CDR3 has 10 residues. CDR3: CASNLKARGR.

This rearrangement joins TRBV4-3 to TRBJ2-1; D is perhaps TRBD1 (6 bases). The CDR3 sequence is 15 residues long. Trimming stripped 1 base from V and 5 bases from J, with 12 bases between. Germline V gene sequence: CDR1 LGHNA, CDR2 YSLEER. The CDR3 DNA reads TGCGCCAGCAGCCAAGTAGGGGCAGGGGACAATGAGCAGTTCTTC. This sequence encodes CASSQVGAGDNEQFF.

This clonotype has a count of ten or more. V gene TRBV4-1 combines with J gene TRBJ2-1, with TRBD1 matching 9 bases. V gave up 0 bases and J gave up 6 bases; unmatched junction bases: 9. The germline V gene has CDR1 MGHRA and CDR2 YSYEKL. The CDR3 runs 17 residues. CDR3 bases: TGCGCCAGCAGCCAAGATTGGTTGGGACAGGGTCGCAATGAGCAGTTCTTC. It encodes CASSQDWLGQGRNEQFF.

There are many counts of this clonotype. The chain combines TRBV5-5 with TRBJ1-5, with TRBD1 matching 8 bases. Germline-derived CDR1 and CDR2 are SGHKS and YYEKEE (reference sequence). The V and J ends lost 1 base and 4 bases, in that order; junction bases with no gene match: 1. This CDR3 contains 14 residues. CDR3 sequence (DNA): TGTGCCAGCAGCTTGTGGACAGGGAATCAGCCCCAGCATTTT. It specifies CASSLWTGNQPQHF. Looking up the rest from reference TRBV5-5 and TRBJ1-5 gives the full variable domain: DAGVTQSPTHLIKTRGQQVTLRCSPISGHKSVSWYQQVLGQGPQFIFQYYEKEERGRGNFPDRFSARQFPNYSSELNVNALLLGDSALYLCASSLWTGNQPQHFGDGTRLSIL.

The chain employs TRBV6-2 or TRBV6-3 and TRBJ1-2; 7 nucleotides match TRBD1. CDR3 length: 16 residues. V was pared by 6 bases and J by 4 bases, with 14 bases of the junction left unmatched. CDR1 MNHEY and CDR2 SVGEGT come from the germline V gene. CDR3 in amino acids: CASRTDPRQGSYGYTF. For the CDR3, the DNA is TGTGCCAGCAGGACTGACCCCCGACAGGGAAGCTATGGCTACACCTTC.

The chain employs TRBV6-2 or TRBV6-3 and TRBJ1-5, with D possibly being TRBD1 (5 bases). In germline, CDR1 is MNHEY, CDR2 SVGEGT. Trimming left V 7 bases short and J 5 bases short, with 15 bases between. This CDR3 is 14 amino acids long. The CDR3 region has the DNA TGTGCCAGCACGTTCCGGGACGAAGATCAGCCCCAGCATTTT. Amino acids: CASTFRDEDQPQHF.

At least ten counts were recorded for this clonotype. V usage is TRBV28 and J usage is TRBJ1-1; D is undetermined. Germline lookup yields CDR1 MDHEN and CDR2 SYDVKM. This CDR3 has 12 amino acids. V was pared by 3 bases and J by 11 bases, with 13 bases between. This chain's CDR3 is CASSFLNRAAFF. As DNA, the CDR3 is TGTGCCAGCAGTTTTCTAAACCGGGCGGCTTTCTTT.

This clonotype was recorded many times. V usage is TRBV6-5 and J usage is TRBJ2-7; the D gene is possibly TRBD1 (6 bases). The CDR3 sequence is 15 residues long. V was trimmed by 2 bases and J by 1 base, leaving 12 bases between them. CDR1 and CDR2 (germline): MNHEY, SVGAGI. The CDR3 here is CASSYRQGRSYEQYF. The CDR3 bases are TGTGCCAGCAGTTACCGGCAGGGGAGATCCTACGAGCAGTACTTC.